One and the same sample provided the 21 T cell receptor beta chains below, sequenced in a study of blood T cells in healthy people across ages (dated by TCRdb to the mid-2010s). Libraries came from 5' RACE. These reads were obtained on an Illumina HiSeq 2500. A second PCR of roughly 6 to 11 cycles was run with a J-beta primer mix and a sample-barcoded 5' primer. The public reads were reprocessed in TCRdb via fastp at Q25 and MiXCR, keeping in-frame beta chains. Each record represents a unique CDR3 protein, reported with the most common genes and DNA among its rows. The sample contains fewer than 950,000 distinct CDR3 sequences, about 53% of them found a single time. About 42% of the sample is in the top ten clones. The sample comprised blood. The source of these receptors is an elderly man in good health.

The rearrangement uses TRBV5-1 and TRBJ2-4; TRBD1 or TRBD2 may be the D gene (5 bases each). This CDR3 has 16 residues. CDR1 is SGHRS, CDR2 YFSETQ, per germline. Trimming took 4 bases from V and 0 from J, leaving 14 bases between them. In nucleotides, the CDR3 is TGCGCCAGCAGCCAAGGGACGGATCTAGCCAAAAACATTCAGTACTTC. It encodes CASSQGTDLAKNIQYF.

The chain has TRBV28 and TRBJ2-4, with a tentative D call TRBD2 (5 bases). Between the trimmed V and J ends, which lost 1 base and 4 bases, there was a span of 14 bases. From germline, CDR1 is MDHEN and CDR2 SYDVKM. This CDR3 has 16 residues. The CDR3 sequence is CASSLFGDSVKNIQYF. In nucleotides, the CDR3 is TGTGCCAGCAGTTTATTTGGGGATAGCGTTAAAAACATTCAGTACTTC.

This clonotype has just a few counts. The chain couples TRBV29-1 to TRBJ2-7; TRBD2 aligns across 10 bases. Unmatched junction bases numbered 9, after V lost 6 bases and J lost 4 bases. CDR1 SQVTM and CDR2 ANQGSEA come from the germline V gene. The CDR3 totals 14 residues. The DNA for the CDR3 is TGCAGCGTCGAGAATCCTAGCGGGAGATACGAGCAGTACTTC. It yields the protein CSVENPSGRYEQYF.

The V gene is TRBV14, the J gene TRBJ1-2; weak D call: TRBD1 (6 bases). Per the germline V gene, CDR1 is SGHDN and CDR2 is FVKESK. The length of the CDR3 is 19 residues. Trimming left V 0 bases short and J 6 bases short, with 26 bases between. CDR3 protein: CASSQEGVLVGTPGDGYTF. CDR3 nucleotide sequence: TGTGCCAGCAGCCAAGAAGGAGTACTGGTGGGGACACCTGGGGATGGCTACACCTTC.

This clonotype was seen a handful of times. The rearrangement uses TRBV4-2 and TRBJ1-1; D ambiguous. V was pared by 0 bases and J by 10 bases, with 18 bases between. Germline CDR1 is LGHNA and CDR2 is YNFKEQ. This CDR3 contains 15 residues. As DNA, the CDR3 is TGTGCCAGCAGCCAAGACCGCCAGTCTTTCGTTACAGCTTTCTTT. It encodes CASSQDRQSFVTAFF.

The chain is built from TRBV4-1 and TRBJ1-5; 8 bases are shared with TRBD1. Germline V CDR1 and CDR2: MGHRA, YSYEKL. V was pared by 1 base and J by 5 bases, with 7 bases of the junction left unmatched. CDR3 length: 16 amino acids. The CDR3, as DNA: TGCGCCAGCAGCCAAGTCCAGGGGGCGTTGGATCAGCCCCAGCATTTT. The encoded protein is CASSQVQGALDQPQHF.

The chain uses TRBV6-1 and TRBJ1-4, with D possibly being TRBD1 (5 bases). The CDR3 has 16 residues. The V end lost 7 bases, the J end lost 0 bases, and 15 bases lay between the germline ends. CDR1 and CDR2 (germline): MNHNS, SASEGT. The CDR3 loop reads CASNYRRGATNEKLFF. In nucleotides, the CDR3 is TGTGCCAGCAACTACCGACGGGGCGCAACTAATGAAAAACTGTTTTTT.

This clonotype was detected only a few times. The chain carries TRBV7-6 and TRBJ2-1, with 10 bases that match TRBD2. V was pared by 1 base and J by 9 bases, with 6 bases of the junction left unmatched. This CDR3 region has 15 residues. Germline V gives CDR1 SGHVS, CDR2 FNYEAQ. The CDR3 DNA reads TGTGCCAGCAGCTTAGTACTAGCGGGATTGGTTGAGCAGTTCTTC. It is translated as CASSLVLAGLVEQFF.

V gene TRBV3-1 combines with J gene TRBJ2-5, with TRBD1 matching over 11 bases. With the DNA end fitting TRBJ2-7 better, the J assignment may be wrong. The CDR3 is 16 amino acids. Per germline, CDR1 LGHDT and CDR2 YNNKEL (reference sequence). Written as DNA, the CDR3 is TGTGCCAGCAGCCAGGACCGGACAGGGGGCCTCTACGAGCAGTACTTC. This sequence encodes CASSQDRTGGLYEQYF.

V and J are TRBV12-3 or TRBV12-4 and TRBJ1-1, with 7 bases aligning to TRBD1. The CDR3 is 14 amino acids. J was trimmed by 1 base and V by 7 bases; bases with no gene match: 6. Here the CDR3 reads CASKPDRANTEAFF. CDR3 nucleotide sequence: TGTGCCAGCAAACCCGACAGGGCGAACACTGAAGCTTTCTTT.

The rearrangement uses TRBV20-1 and TRBJ2-7; TRBD2 agrees at 11 bases. This CDR3 region has 15 residues. Germline CDR1 reads DFQATT; CDR2 reads SNEGSKA (reference sequence). V gave up 5 bases and J gave up 6 bases; unmatched junction bases: 12. The CDR3 is CSAGKLAGATGEQYF. CDR3 bases: TGCAGTGCTGGAAAACTAGCGGGAGCGACCGGCGAGCAGTACTTC.

The chain employs TRBV20-1 and TRBJ1-4; 9 positions match TRBD1. Germline CDR1 is DFQATT and CDR2 is SNEGSKA (reference sequence). V trimming: 6 bases; J trimming: 7 bases; junction bases outside the gene matches: 9. The CDR3 has 14 residues. CDR3 protein: CSAKQGAAGEKLFF. For the CDR3, the DNA is TGCAGTGCGAAACAGGGGGCAGCTGGTGAAAAACTGTTTTTT.

The rearrangement links TRBV5-6 to TRBJ1-4, with TRBD1 as a possible D gene (5 bases). This CDR3 region has 15 residues. V lost 1 base and J lost 5, with 12 bases in between. Germline lookup yields CDR1 SGHDT and CDR2 YYEEEE. The CDR3 nucleotides are TGTGCCAGCAGCTTGTATCGCAGGGAAAATGAAAAACTGTTTTTT. Translating it yields CASSLYRRENEKLFF.

The rearrangement uses TRBV18 and TRBJ2-3, with 7 bases lining up with TRBD2. Germline V gene data show CDR1 as KGHSH and CDR2 as LQKENI. V dropped 8 bases and J dropped 14; count of bases not matched to a gene: 13. The CDR3 is 12 residues long. The CDR3 DNA sequence: TGTGCCAGCGGGACTAACCCCGCATACGCGTATTTT. Its protein product is CASGTNPAYAYF.

The chain uses TRBV15 and TRBJ2-3; possibly TRBD2 for D (6 bases). V was pared by 5 bases and J by 0 bases, with 9 bases between. CDR1 and CDR2 (germline): LNHNV, YYDKDF (reference sequence). The CDR3 length is 14 residues. CDR3 nucleotide sequence: TGTGCCACCAGCCGAGGAGGGAGCACAGATACGCAGTATTTT. Its protein is CATSRGGSTDTQYF. Full variable domain (missing parts from reference TRBV15 and TRBJ2-3): DAMVIQNPRYQVTQFGKPVTLSCSQTLNHNVMYWYQQKSSQAPKLLFHYYDKDFNNEADTPDNFQSRRPNTSFCFLDIRSPGLGDTAMYLCATSRGGSTDTQYFGPGTRLTVL.

This clonotype occurred many times. The chain carries TRBV29-1 and TRBJ2-5; D perhaps matches TRBD2 (5 bases). V was shortened by 5 bases and J by 4 bases, with 23 bases between the two germline ends. This CDR3 contains 16 residues. Per the germline V gene, CDR1 is SQVTM and CDR2 is ANQGSEA. The CDR3 nucleotides read TGCAGCGTTCGCGTCTTAGGTCTCCCGGGATCAGAGACCCAGTACTTC. Translating gives CSVRVLGLPGSETQYF.

The chain employs TRBV23-1 and TRBJ2-3; D is perhaps TRBD2 (6 bases). TRBV23-1 is reported as an ORF; its role is uncertain. The germline V and J ends were trimmed by 0 bases and 0 bases, with 13 bases remaining between them. The CDR3 has 17 amino acids. The CDR3 DNA is TGCGCCAGCAGTCAATCGTGGATAGCGGAAAGCACAGATACGCAGTATTTT. Protein product: CASSQSWIAESTDTQYF.

The chain couples TRBV5-1 to TRBJ2-1; 9 nucleotides agree with TRBD2. With 3 bases clipped from V and 8 bases from J, the junction kept 9 bases outside the gene matches. This CDR3 spans 15 amino acids. Germline V gene sequence: CDR1 SGHRS, CDR2 YFSETQ. The CDR3, as DNA: TGCGCCAGCAGCTCGTCAACCGGGACTAGCCATGAGCAGTTCTTC. Its protein is CASSSSTGTSHEQFF. The full variable domain, with the rest looked up from reference TRBV5-1 and TRBJ2-1, is KAGVTQTPRYLIKTRGQQVTLSCSPISGHRSVSWYQQTPGQGLQFLFEYFSETQRNKGNFPGRFSGRQFSNSRSEMNVSTLELGDSALYLCASSSSTGTSHEQFFGPGTRLTVL.

J is TRBJ2-5 and V is TRBV2; 7 bases map to TRBD2. Trimming took 2 bases from V and 13 from J; bases not matched to a gene: 10. The CDR3 consists of 13 residues. Germline V gene sequence: CDR1 SNHLY, CDR2 FYNNEI. The CDR3 DNA follows: TGTGCCAGCAGTGAAATGGGCGCGGGAGTTCCGTACTTC. As protein: CASSEMGAGVPYF.

J is TRBJ2-4 and V is TRBV20-1; 14 nucleotides align to TRBD2. The J call may be wrong; the DNA end is better matched by TRBJ2-7. The germline V gene has CDR1 DFQATT and CDR2 SNEGSKA (reference sequence). The CDR3 sequence is 15 residues long. The CDR3 DNA reads as TGCAGTGCTTCCCGGACTAGCGGGAGGAGGGGCGAGCAGTACTTC. Translating gives CSASRTSGRRGEQYF.

The rearrangement uses TRBV5-1 and TRBJ2-1; TRBD2 agrees at 10 bases. V shed 4 bases, J shed 4 bases, and the junction held 11 bases outside the gene matches. The germline gives CDR1 SGHRS, CDR2 YFSETQ. The CDR3 covers 17 residues. The CDR3 sequence is CASSQLKTSGFYNEQFF. The CDR3 nucleotides are TGCGCCAGCAGCCAGCTGAAGACTAGCGGGTTTTACAATGAGCAGTTCTTC. Together with reference TRBV5-1 and TRBJ2-1, the CDR3 gives the full variable domain: KAGVTQTPRYLIKTRGQQVTLSCSPISGHRSVSWYQQTPGQGLQFLFEYFSETQRNKGNFPGRFSGRQFSNSRSEMNVSTLELGDSALYLCASSQLKTSGFYNEQFFGPGTRLTVL.